This entry is about one T cell receptor beta chain. The antigen is undetermined. Libraries were prepared by immunoSEQ multiplex PCR; TCRdb keeps only in-frame clonotypes and omits some of them. In the table there are fewer than 150,000 clones, 90% of which are singletons. This record belongs to a study of a mutant IDH1 vaccine in newly diagnosed glioma. Study in general: Patients were started on vaccination 4-6 weeks after radiotherapy alone, or with temozolomide cycles.

Time point defined: week 11, during vaccination. Vaccination comprised doses that each held 300 ug of mutant IDH1 20-mer peptide, plus topical imiquimod. The clonotype comes from a woman aged 45-65 years with glioma. The sequencing used PBMCs, collected from a glioma patient whose treatment included an IDH1 peptide vaccine.

In DNA form, the CDR3 reads TGTGCCAGTACCGACAGGGCCGGCGCGAATCAGCCCCAGCATTTT. Translated, it gives CASTDRAGANQPQHF. This chain joins TRBV19 and TRBJ1-5; 7 bases map to TRBD1. Per the germline V gene, CDR1 is LNHDA and CDR2 is SQIVND (reference sequence). The CDR3 is 15 amino acids. The junction had 10 bases not matched to a gene; V was cut back by 7 bases and J by 4 bases.